A single sample is the source of the 15 T cell receptor beta chains below, sequenced in a study of blood T cell repertoires in COVID-19. Some clones are missing from TCRdb's copy, which holds only in-frame ones; the method was immunoSEQ multiplex PCR. The sample lists more than 90,000 clones; approximately 88% were seen once. The specimen was peripheral blood. The receptors were gathered from a woman in her sixties or seventies with acute or convalescent COVID-19.

This rearrangement joins TRBV29-1 to TRBJ1-1; TRBD1 aligns across 10 bases. Germline CDR1 is SQVTM and CDR2 is ANQGSEA. There are 13 residues in the CDR3. V lost 6 bases and J lost 6; bases outside the gene matches: 7. The CDR3 DNA follows: TGCAGCGTGGCTTCGACAGGGGGCTCTGAAGCTTTCTTT. Its protein is CSVASTGGSEAFF. Full variable domain (remainder filled in from reference TRBV29-1 and TRBJ1-1): SAVISQKPSRDICQRGTSLTIQCQVDSQVTMMFWYRQQPGQSLTLIATANQGSEATYESGFVIDKFPISRPNLTFSTLTVSNMSPEDSSIYLCSVASTGGSEAFFGQGTRLTVV.

This clone has a handful of counts. The chain couples TRBV19 to TRBJ2-1; TRBD2 agrees at 11 bases. Losses at the gene ends were 8 bases for V and 4 bases for J; bases not matched to a gene: 4. Germline V gene data show CDR1 as LNHDA and CDR2 as SQIVND (reference sequence). The CDR3 sequence is 14 residues long. The CDR3 protein is CASRTSGGYNEQFF. The CDR3 DNA reads TGTGCCAGTCGAACTAGCGGGGGTTACAATGAGCAGTTCTTC.

V is TRBV6-5 and J is TRBJ1-5; possibly TRBD1 for D (6 bases). Germline V gene data show CDR1 as MNHEY and CDR2 as SVGAGI. This CDR3 region has 13 residues. Trimming shortened V by 6 bases and J by 3 bases, and 9 bases separated the two germline ends. The CDR3 sequence: CASSPGDNQPQHF. The CDR3 region has the DNA TGTGCCAGCAGCCCAGGGGACAATCAGCCCCAGCATTTT.

The chain is built from TRBV6-5 and TRBJ2-5; TRBD2 matches 8 bases. The V gene's germline CDR1 is MNHEY and CDR2 SVGAGI. The CDR3 has 11 amino acids. The trim removed 6 bases at V and 9 bases at J, leaving 3 bases unmatched. CDR3: CASRGLAAQYF. In DNA form, the CDR3 reads TGTGCCAGCAGAGGACTAGCCGCCCAGTACTTC.

This chain connects TRBV6-5 to TRBJ1-1; D ambiguous. Trimming stripped 6 bases from V and 3 bases from J, with 5 bases between. The CDR3 totals 11 residues. The germline gives CDR1 MNHEY, CDR2 SVGAGI. CDR3 coding DNA: TGTGCCAGCAGGCGGGACACTGAAGCTTTCTTT. This encodes CASRRDTEAFF.

The chain carries TRBV5-1 and TRBJ2-7; D perhaps matches TRBD2 (5 bases). Germline lookup yields CDR1 SGHRS and CDR2 YFSETQ. CDR3 length: 11 residues. Trimming left V 5 bases short and J 5 bases short, with 8 bases between. CDR3 sequence reads: CASRLLDEQYF. In nucleotides, the CDR3 is TGCGCCAGCAGATTACTAGACGAGCAGTACTTC.

The chain uses TRBV6-5 and TRBJ2-2; 8 bases agree with TRBD2. The CDR3 runs 15 residues. V was pared by 6 bases and J by 2 bases, with 5 bases of the junction left unmatched. The germline V gene has CDR1 MNHEY and CDR2 SVGAGI. Here the CDR3 reads CASRGLGINTGELFF. The CDR3 DNA follows: TGTGCCAGCAGGGGACTAGGTATTAACACCGGGGAGCTGTTTTTT.

The chain has TRBV25-1 and TRBJ1-5, with a weak D call TRBD1 (5 bases). The CDR3 runs to 13 residues. Trimming left V 2 bases short and J 9 bases short, with 11 bases between. Germline V CDR1 and CDR2: MGHDK, SYGVNS. CDR3 DNA sequence: TGTGCCAGCAGTGAAGGGGACTCGGGGCCCCAGCATTTT. Translating it yields CASSEGDSGPQHF.

The chain is built from TRBV11-2 and TRBJ2-5, with 7 positions matching TRBD2. V shed 0 bases and J 5 bases; nucleotides not matched to a gene: 6. The germline V gene encodes CDR1 SGHAT and CDR2 FQNNGV. CDR3 length equals 15 residues. The CDR3 DNA is TGTGCCAGCAGCTTAGAAGGAGCCGGGAGGGAGACCCAGTACTTC. Its protein is CASSLEGAGRETQYF. The complete variable domain, with remaining parts taken from reference TRBV11-2 and TRBJ2-5, reads EAGVAQSPRYKIIEKRQSVAFWCNPISGHATLYWYQQILGQGPKLLIQFQNNGVVDDSQLPKDRFSAERLKGVDSTLKIQPAKLEDSAVYLCASSLEGAGRETQYFGPGTRLLVL.

This clone was observed a handful of times. V and J are TRBV19 and TRBJ1-4; TRBD1 might be the D (6 bases). This CDR3 contains 12 residues. Germline CDR1 and CDR2: LNHDA and SQIVND (reference sequence). The germline V and J ends were trimmed by 5 bases and 12 bases, with 13 bases remaining between them. CDR3 sequence reads: CASSARGGQLFF. The CDR3 coding sequence is TGTGCCAGTAGTGCCAGGGGTGGACAACTGTTTTTT.

This chain links TRBV9 with TRBJ2-3, with 10 bases matching TRBD2. The germline CDR1 and CDR2 sequences are SGDLS and YYNGEE. After removal of 4 bases from V and 0 bases from J, the junction contained 8 bases not matched to a gene. This CDR3 region has 17 residues. CDR3 DNA sequence: TGTGCCAGCAGCCGAGCTAGCGGGGGCACTAGCACAGATACGCAGTATTTT. Residues: CASSRASGGTSTDTQYF.

The J gene is TRBJ2-5, the V gene TRBV6-5; 9 bases map to TRBD2. The germline CDR1 and CDR2 sequences are MNHEY and SVGAGI. The CDR3 consists of 13 residues. Trimming removed 8 bases from V and 5 bases from J; junction bases left unmatched: 6. The CDR3 reads CASVAGAGETQYF. The DNA for the CDR3 is TGTGCCAGCGTAGCGGGGGCGGGGGAGACCCAGTACTTC.

This clone was detected only once. CDR3 in amino acids: CASSSQPGANYGYTF. The CDR3 DNA is TGTGCCAGCAGTTCGCAGCCGGGGGCTAACTATGGCTACACCTTC. This sequence joins TRBV27 and TRBJ1-2; D might be TRBD1 (5 bases). The CDR3 sequence is 15 residues long. V lost 4 bases to trimming and J lost 0 bases, with 12 bases between them. Germline V gene sequence: CDR1 MNHEY, CDR2 SMNVEV (reference sequence).

The chain joins TRBV5-1 to TRBJ2-2; 7 bases fit TRBD1. After removal of 4 bases from V and 1 base from J, the junction contained 7 bases not matched to a gene. The CDR3 contains 16 residues. The V gene's germline CDR1 is SGHRS and CDR2 YFSETQ. CDR3 coding DNA: TGCGCCAGCAGCCTCCGGACAGGCTTGAACACCGGGGAGCTGTTTTTT. It specifies CASSLRTGLNTGELFF.

V gene TRBV19 combines with J gene TRBJ2-6; possibly TRBD2 for D (7 bases). This CDR3 comprises 16 residues. Trimming stripped 3 bases from V and 4 bases from J, with 13 bases between. Germline-derived CDR1 and CDR2 are LNHDA and SQIVND (reference sequence). CDR3 loop: CASSIRGGSGANVLTF. CDR3 bases: TGTGCCAGTAGTATTAGGGGGGGATCGGGGGCCAACGTCCTGACTTTC.